This TCR beta chain appears in the sequencing data of a study of cytomegalovirus exposure and HLA in healthy donors. As for the study in general: Earlier sequencing of some 180 million T cells yielded 95 million to 120 million unique TCR beta sequences. Study-wide results and limits: In a later analysis, at a false discovery rate of 0.05, approximately 15,000 TCR beta sequences matched HLA alleles.

Remarks on this clone: Its antigen is as yet unknown.

Each of the donors was a healthy bone marrow donor. At sampling all donors were nominally healthy, likely with unrecorded immune exposures. PCR primers comprised 60 Vbeta and 13 Jbeta primers. Assay used: immunoSEQ multiplex PCR; TCRdb lists only in-frame clones, some missing. The table records about 130,000 clones, roughly 74% of them present only once. With V trimmed by 10 bases and J by 5 bases, 14 bases remained unmatched. Germline lookup yields CDR1 SEHNR and CDR2 FQNEAQ (reference sequence). The CDR3 is 15 amino acids. The specimen was PBMCs. The chain uses TRBV7-9 and TRBJ2-3; 8 nucleotides align to TRBD1. This clonotype originated in a woman in her 50s in good health and CMV-seropositive. CDR3 region: CAIEQGAGGGDTQYF. The CDR3 DNA sequence: TGTGCCATCGAGCAGGGGGCAGGGGGAGGAGATACGCAGTATTTT.